This T cell receptor (beta chain) originates from a study of human T cells and chemical hapten exposure. Whole-study context: Skin of the upper inner arm, approximately 2 cm by approximately 2 cm, received 2% DPC for sensitization.

Library preparation tagged each individual cDNA molecule with a unique molecular identifier. Each CDR3 protein gets one entry after TCRdb re-called the RACE reads with MiXCR. The profile covers around 120,000 distinct CDR3 sequences, with roughly an eighth appearing a single time and approximately 0.89% taken by the ten largest. Time point indicated: patch test 1, 2 weeks after DPC sensitization. Treatment meaning: therapeutic diphenylcyclopropenone sensitization with weekly scalp DPC. The CDR3 length is 15 residues. Germline V gene sequence: CDR1 MNHEY, CDR2 SVGEGT. Trimming pared 7 bases from V and 2 bases from J, leaving 15 bases between. This clonotype was detected a few times.

The TCR originated in a young man with alopecia areata. Some clones in this sample may be carry-over from other donors' samples. The sequenced sample was whole blood, obtained in connection with sensitization to the hapten diphenylcyclopropenone (DPC). The chain recombines TRBV6-2 or TRBV6-3 with TRBJ2-1; D is ambiguous. CDR3 sequence reads: CASTAPGLTYNEQFF. CDR3 bases: TGTGCCAGCACCGCTCCGGGCCTCACCTACAATGAGCAGTTCTTC.